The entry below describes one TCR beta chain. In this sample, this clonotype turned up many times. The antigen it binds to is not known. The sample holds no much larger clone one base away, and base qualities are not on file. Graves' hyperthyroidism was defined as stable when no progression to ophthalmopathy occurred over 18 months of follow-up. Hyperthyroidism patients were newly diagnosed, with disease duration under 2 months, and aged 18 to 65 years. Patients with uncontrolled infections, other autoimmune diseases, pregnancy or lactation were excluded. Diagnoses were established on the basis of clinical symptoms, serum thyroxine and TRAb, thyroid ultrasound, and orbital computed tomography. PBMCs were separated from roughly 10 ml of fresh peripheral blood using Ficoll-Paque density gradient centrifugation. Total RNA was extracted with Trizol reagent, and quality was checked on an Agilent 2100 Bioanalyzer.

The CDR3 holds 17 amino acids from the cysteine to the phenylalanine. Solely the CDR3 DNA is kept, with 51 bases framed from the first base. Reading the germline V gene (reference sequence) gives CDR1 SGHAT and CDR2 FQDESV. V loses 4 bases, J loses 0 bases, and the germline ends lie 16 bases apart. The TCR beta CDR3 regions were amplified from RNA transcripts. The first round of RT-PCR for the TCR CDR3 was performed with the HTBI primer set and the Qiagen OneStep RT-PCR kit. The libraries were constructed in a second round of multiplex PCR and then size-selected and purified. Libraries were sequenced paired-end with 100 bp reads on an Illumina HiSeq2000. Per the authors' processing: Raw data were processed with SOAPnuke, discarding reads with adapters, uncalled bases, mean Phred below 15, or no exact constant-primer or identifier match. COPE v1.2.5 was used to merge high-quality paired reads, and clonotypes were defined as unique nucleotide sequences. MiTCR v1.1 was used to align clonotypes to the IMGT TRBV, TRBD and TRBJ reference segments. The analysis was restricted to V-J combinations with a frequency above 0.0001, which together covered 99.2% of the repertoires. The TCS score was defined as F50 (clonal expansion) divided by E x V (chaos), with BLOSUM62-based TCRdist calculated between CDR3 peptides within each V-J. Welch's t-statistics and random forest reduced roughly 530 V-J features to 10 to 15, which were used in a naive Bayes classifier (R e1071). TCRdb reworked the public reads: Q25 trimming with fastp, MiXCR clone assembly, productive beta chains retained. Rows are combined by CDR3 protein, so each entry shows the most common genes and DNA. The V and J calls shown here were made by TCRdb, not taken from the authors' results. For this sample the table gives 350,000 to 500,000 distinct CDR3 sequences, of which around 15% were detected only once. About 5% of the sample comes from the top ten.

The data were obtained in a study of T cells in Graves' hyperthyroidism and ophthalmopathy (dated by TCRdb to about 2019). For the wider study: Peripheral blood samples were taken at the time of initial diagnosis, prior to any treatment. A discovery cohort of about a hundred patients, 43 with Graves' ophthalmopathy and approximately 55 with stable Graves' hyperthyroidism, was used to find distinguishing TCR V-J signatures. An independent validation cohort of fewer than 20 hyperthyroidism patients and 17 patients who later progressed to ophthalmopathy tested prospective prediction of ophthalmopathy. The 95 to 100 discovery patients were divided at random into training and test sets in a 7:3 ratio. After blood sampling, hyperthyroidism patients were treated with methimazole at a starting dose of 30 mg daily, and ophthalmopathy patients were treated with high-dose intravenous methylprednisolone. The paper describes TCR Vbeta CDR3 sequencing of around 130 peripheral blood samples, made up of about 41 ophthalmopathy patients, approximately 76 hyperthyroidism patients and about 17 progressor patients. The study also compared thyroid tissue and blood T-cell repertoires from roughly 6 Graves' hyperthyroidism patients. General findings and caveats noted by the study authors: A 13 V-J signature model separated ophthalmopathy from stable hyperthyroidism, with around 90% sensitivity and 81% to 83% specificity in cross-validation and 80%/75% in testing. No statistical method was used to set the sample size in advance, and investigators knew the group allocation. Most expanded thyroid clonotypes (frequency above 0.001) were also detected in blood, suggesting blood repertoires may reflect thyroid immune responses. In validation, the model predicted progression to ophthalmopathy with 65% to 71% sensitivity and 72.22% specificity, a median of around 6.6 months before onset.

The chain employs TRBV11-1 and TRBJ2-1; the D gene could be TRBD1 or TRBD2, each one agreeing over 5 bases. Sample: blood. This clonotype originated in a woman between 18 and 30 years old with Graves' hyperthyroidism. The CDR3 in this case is CASSSRGLSSSYNEQFF. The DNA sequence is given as TGTGCCAGCAGCTCGAGGGGATTGTCGAGCTCCTACAATGAGCAGTTCTTC. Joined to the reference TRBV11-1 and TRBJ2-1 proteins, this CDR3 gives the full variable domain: EAEVAQSPRYKITEKSQAVAFWCDPISGHATLYWYRQILGQGPELLVQFQDESVVDDSQLPKDRFSAERLKGVDSTLKIQPAELGDSAMYLCASSSRGLSSSYNEQFFGPGTRLTVL.